The present T cell receptor beta chain was sequenced within a study of identical twins. Study-wide results and caveats: Zero-insertion results could be subject to partial confounding by invariant MAIT and iNKT cells.

Through template switching, a universal primer site was introduced, and the cDNA contained unique molecular identifiers. Via MiXCR, TCRdb re-called the 5' RACE reads, giving one row per CDR3 protein. The sample comprises some 1,700,000 distinct CDR3 sequences, 32% of which are singletons, and approximately 0.25% rests with the top ten. V gave up 4 bases and J gave up 0 bases; unmatched junction bases: 9. This CDR3 is 16 amino acids long. Germline lookup yields CDR1 SQVTM and CDR2 ANQGSEA. For this clonotype: Its target is unknown. One base away lies a much larger clone, so this may be a sequencing read error.

V is TRBV29-1 and J is TRBJ1-2, with 9 bases identical to TRBD1. This clonotype originated in a newborn girl in good health. The sequenced sample consisted of cord blood. For the CDR3, the DNA is TGCAGCGTTGGAATGACAGGGGGGACTGCTAACTATGGCTACACCTTC. This gives the protein CSVGMTGGTANYGYTF.